This is a list of T cell receptor beta chains from one sample in a study of T-cell memory formation after mild COVID-19. TCRdb independently ran MiXCR on the 5' RACE reads; one entry per CDR3 protein. The repertoire holds a few hundred thousand distinct CDR3 sequences, with roughly a fifth as singletons. Sequencing input: PBMCs or a T cell subset sorted from them (not recorded which). These receptors originate from a young man who had mild COVID-19 (a few samples of this study predate the infection). Cell type and time point are not known. Each CDR3 is given with its conserved first and last residue. The order of the fields is clone size, V gene, J gene, D gene, CDR3 DNA, CDR3 protein. A D gene is named only where the DNA matches it firmly. Some rows have no size entry. The others give once, few or many, or a class for an expanded clone.

few	TRBV6-5	TRBJ1-3	TRBD1	TGTGCCAGCAGGGACTACGGGACAGCTGGAAACACCATATATTTT	CASRDYGTAGNTIYF
.	TRBV7-9	TRBJ2-2	.	TGTGCCAGCAGCCCCCAGGGGCTAGTAGACACCGGGGAGCTGTTTTTT	CASSPQGLVDTGELFF
few	TRBV10-3	TRBJ1-5	TRBD1	TGTGCCATCAGTGAGCCGGGACAGGGGCTTGGCAATCAGCCCCAGCATTTT	CAISEPGQGLGNQPQHF
few	TRBV2	TRBJ2-7	.	TGTGCCAGCAGAAAAGGGGGGATATTATCCGCCGAGCAGTACTTC	CASRKGGILSAEQYF
.	TRBV5-1	TRBJ1-1	TRBD1	TGCGCCAGCAGCATCCGAGGGGGCCCGAACACTGAAGCTTTCTTT	CASSIRGGPNTEAFF
.	TRBV7-2	TRBJ2-2	.	TGTGCCAGCGAGATGGGAAACACCGGGGAGCTGTTTTTT	CASEMGNTGELFF
few	TRBV20-1	TRBJ2-5	.	TGCAGTGCCTTCGGGGCGAGACAAGAGACCCAGTACTTC	CSAFGARQETQYF
.	TRBV9	TRBJ2-5	.	TGTGCCAGCAGCACCGGCCCCCTCGGGGAGACCCAGTACTTC	CASSTGPLGETQYF
.	TRBV7-9	TRBJ2-7	TRBD1	TGTGCCAGCACCCTCGGACAGGACGACGAGCAGTACTTC	CASTLGQDDEQYF
.	TRBV7-9	TRBJ2-3	.	TGTGCCAGCACCGGATGGGGCTCGGGGGCTAGCACAGATACGCAGTATTTT	CASTGWGSGASTDTQYF
.	TRBV7-7	TRBJ2-1	.	TGTGCTAGCAGCGACCGTGAGAGTAGCGCCTACAATGAGCAGTTCTTC	CASSDRESSAYNEQFF
.	TRBV27	TRBJ2-3	TRBD1	TGTGCCAGCGGCACAACAGGGGTTTTTCGCACAGATACGCAGTATTTT	CASGTTGVFRTDTQYF
.	TRBV5-1	TRBJ2-3	TRBD1	TGCGCCAGCAGCTTATTGACAGGGGCTGATACGCAGTATTTT	CASSLLTGADTQYF
few	TRBV7-8	TRBJ2-1	.	TGTGCCAGCGTAGGCACTAGGGCTCCCTACAATGAGCAGTTCTTC	CASVGTRAPYNEQFF
few	TRBV5-1	TRBJ1-1	.	TGCGCCAGCAGCCCCCGCCGGCGGGAGAACACTGAAGCTTTCTTT	CASSPRRRENTEAFF
few	TRBV7-2	TRBJ2-5	.	TGTGCCAGCAGAAGTAAGGGGGTCCAAGAGACCCAGTACTTC	CASRSKGVQETQYF
few	TRBV4-3	TRBJ1-3	.	TGCGCCAGCAGCCACCGTTTGGGGGGCTCTGGAAACACCATATATTTT	CASSHRLGGSGNTIYF
few	TRBV6-2/TRBV6-3	TRBJ2-1	.	TGTGCCACAGGCAGCTACAATGAGCAGTTCTTC	CATGSYNEQFF
.	TRBV10-3	TRBJ2-2	.	TGTGCCATCAGTACCGGGGGTCCGAACACCGGGGAGCTGTTTTTT	CAISTGGPNTGELFF
few	TRBV29-1	TRBJ1-2	.	TGCAGCGTTGGCCGGATCTATGGCTACACCTTC	CSVGRIYGYTF
.	TRBV7-6	TRBJ2-7	.	TGTGCCAGCAGCTTATCGGGGGGCCCCTCCGAGCAGTACTTC	CASSLSGGPSEQYF
.	TRBV7-6	TRBJ1-2	.	TGTGCCAGCAGCTTAGACCCAGGGGTGCATGGCTACACCTTC	CASSLDPGVHGYTF
.	TRBV7-3	TRBJ2-5	.	TGTGCCAGCAGCTCCTCCAGACCGGGCCAAGAGACCCAGTACTTC	CASSSSRPGQETQYF
few	TRBV4-3	TRBJ1-1	.	TGCGCCAGCAGCCAAGCCCACAACACTGAAGCTTTCTTT	CASSQAHNTEAFF
once	TRBV6-6	TRBJ2-3	TRBD2	TGTGCCAGCAGTCACACGGGGCTAGCGGCCTGGTATACGCAGTATTTT	CASSHTGLAAWYTQYF
.	TRBV11-3	TRBJ2-3	TRBD1	TGTGCCAGCAGCTTCGGACAGGGGGCTACAGATACGCAGTATTTT	CASSFGQGATDTQYF
.	TRBV20-1	TRBJ1-5	.	TGCAGTGCCCGGACAGCTCCCAATCAGCCCCAGCATTTT	CSARTAPNQPQHF
.	TRBV12-3/TRBV12-4	TRBJ2-5	TRBD2	TGTGCCAGCACTCGACCGGGACTAGAAGGGTCGGAGACCCAGTACTTC	CASTRPGLEGSETQYF
.	TRBV27	TRBJ1-6	.	TGTGCCAGCGCGTCAGGGAGAGATTCACCCCTCCACTTT	CASASGRDSPLHF
.	TRBV11-2	TRBJ1-5	.	TGTGCCAGCAGCTCAGACAGCTATAGCAATCAGCCCCAGCATTTT	CASSSDSYSNQPQHF